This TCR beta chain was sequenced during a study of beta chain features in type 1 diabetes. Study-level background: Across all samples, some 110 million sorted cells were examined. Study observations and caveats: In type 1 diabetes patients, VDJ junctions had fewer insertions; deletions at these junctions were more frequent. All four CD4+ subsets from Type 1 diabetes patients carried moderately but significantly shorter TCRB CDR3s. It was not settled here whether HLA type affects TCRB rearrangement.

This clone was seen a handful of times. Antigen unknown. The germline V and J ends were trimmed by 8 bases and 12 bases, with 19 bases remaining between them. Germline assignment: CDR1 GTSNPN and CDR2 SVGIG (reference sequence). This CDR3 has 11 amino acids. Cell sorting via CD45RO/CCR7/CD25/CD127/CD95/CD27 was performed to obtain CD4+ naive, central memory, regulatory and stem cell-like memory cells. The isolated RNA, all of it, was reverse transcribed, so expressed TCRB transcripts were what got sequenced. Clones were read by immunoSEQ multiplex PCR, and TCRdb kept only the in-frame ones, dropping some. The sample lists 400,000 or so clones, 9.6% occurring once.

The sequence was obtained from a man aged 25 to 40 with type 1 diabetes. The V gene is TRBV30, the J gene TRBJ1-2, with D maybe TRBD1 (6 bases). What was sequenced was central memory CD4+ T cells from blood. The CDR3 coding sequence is TGTGCCGGGTCGAGGACAGAAATTGACACCTTC. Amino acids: CAGSRTEIDTF.